This paragraph covers one T cell receptor (beta chain) sequence. Its antigen has not been determined. No base-level quality is on record; no much larger clone is a single base apart. Whole blood was collected in K2EDTA tubes by collaborating institutions according to the institutions' own protocols. For TCRbeta analysis, collaborator samples were shipped as frozen whole blood, as isolated PBMCs, or as DNA extracted from either sample type. TCRbeta CDR3 regions were amplified from genomic DNA using the immunoSEQ Assay, a bias-controlled multiplex PCR. The paper's processing steps were these. The number of nucleated cells in each sample was estimated by amplification of reference gene primers within the assay. To quantify the absolute abundance of each unique TCRbeta CDR3 rearrangement, sequence reads were collapsed and filtered. For each sample, productive Simpson clonality was calculated as the square root of Simpson's diversity index over productive rearrangements. TCRdb stores this immuneACCESS table with in-frame sequences only. Part of the clones is absent; in the studies checked, under half of the shortfall reflects unresolved V genes, and no reason is known for the rest. V and J calls and clone size are as listed in that table; D and trimming were resolved from the DNA. The sample contains 50,000 to 55,000 clones, 89% of them found a single time. 4.5% to 6% of the sample belongs to the ten largest clones.

This record comes from a study of blood T cell repertoires in COVID-19 (dated by TCRdb to the early 2020s). Background for the entire study: Samples from collaborators originated in the United States, Italy and Spain and spanned both the acute and convalescent phases of COVID-19. Samples were obtained from the ongoing ImmuneRACE study (first 160 participants) and from 1,254 subjects provided by 6 global collaborators. The sample metadata nearly always contained a de-identified subject ID, COVID-19 status, age in years and sex. Where HLA class I and class II types were available, the types were taken from metadata supplied by the sample provider, not from assay-based typing. The repertoires were made available in a free public database intended to serve as a resource for research on the immune response to SARS-CoV-2. The prospective study material was composed of cDNA or gDNA derived from T cells, B-cell-depleted T cells, or PBMCs. Subjects who had been exposed to COVID-19, were actively infected with it, or had recovered from it provided the deeply sampled blood TCRbeta repertoires that made up the dataset. Results the study describes overall, beyond this receptor: Clinical and demographic metadata were provided uncurated, with the amount varying by source and participant.

The material sequenced was peripheral blood. This receptor was identified in a man in his 60s with active COVID-19.

The DNA reads as follows: TGTGCCAGCAGCTTGTACAGGGGGCTAGGAAGCAATCAGCCCCAGCATTTT. Translated, this is CASSLYRGLGSNQPQHF. The sequence joins TRBV5-6 to TRBJ1-5; TRBD1 lines up with 9 middle nucleotides. Trimming takes 1 base off V and 1 base off J; junction bases not matched to a gene: 6. In the germline V gene, CDR1 corresponds to SGHDT and CDR2 to YYEEEE. The CDR3 contains 17 residues, cysteine and phenylalanine counted. CDR3 DNA is the only sequence kept; it has 51 bases, read in frame from the first base.